The clone carrying this TCR beta chain was observed many times. Unseparated into fractions, whole blood served as the source from which total RNA was extracted. This specimen belongs to a study of human T cells and chemical hapten exposure. CDR1 is SQVTM, CDR2 ANQGSEA, per germline. V was trimmed by 6 bases and J by 7 bases, leaving 18 bases between them. CDR3 size: 13 residues. The library gave individual cDNA molecules unique molecular identifiers. TCRdb used MiXCR to reprocess the 5' RACE reads, holding one entry per CDR3 protein. This table holds around 140,000 distinct CDR3 sequences, around 4.4% found once.

This rearrangement joins TRBV29-1 to TRBJ1-1; perhaps TRBD1 as D (5 bases). The origin of this receptor is a female donor in good health. The CDR3, as DNA: TGCAGCGTCATTGCCGGGGGTTGGGTTGAAGCTTTCTTT. Translating it yields CSVIAGGWVEAFF. The full variable domain, with the rest looked up from reference TRBV29-1 and TRBJ1-1, is SAVISQKPSRDICQRGTSLTIQCQVDSQVTMMFWYRQQPGQSLTLIATANQGSEATYESGFVIDKFPISRPNLTFSTLTVSNMSPEDSSIYLCSVIAGGWVEAFFGQGTRLTVV.